The rows below give T cell receptor beta chains drawn from one sample of a study of regulatory T cells in long-lasting Graves disease. TCRdb processed the multiplex PCR reads anew with MiXCR; each CDR3 protein has one entry. The sample shows roughly 430,000 distinct CDR3 sequences, less than 20% of them seen only once. These data also formed part of another study, on T cells in Graves' hyperthyroidism and ophthalmopathy.

The sample consisted of peripheral blood mononuclear cells (PBMCs), taken at new diagnosis, from a patient treated with antithyroid drugs. These receptors were taken from a woman aged 30 to 39 with Graves disease. CDR3s include the opening cysteine and the closing phenylalanine or tryptophan. The D gene is left open where the match is weak. The listing skips clone size in some rows; elsewhere it reads once, few, many or a size class.

cdr3_aa cdr3_nt clone_size j_call d_call v_call
CASSLISPLPYNEQFF TGTGCCAGCAGCTTAATTTCCCCACTACCCTACAATGAGCAGTTCTTC many TRBJ2-1 . TRBV11-2
CASSLRGGLAVYTDTQYF TGTGCCAGCAGCTTAAGGGGGGGACTAGCGGTATACACAGATACGCAGTATTTT many TRBJ2-3 TRBD2 TRBV7-8
CASSWTSGKNNEQFF TGTGCCAGCAGCTGGACTAGCGGGAAGAACAATGAGCAGTTCTTC many TRBJ2-1 TRBD2 TRBV7-2
CASSQDPGLADTQYF TGCGCCAGCAGCCAAGACCCCGGACTAGCAGATACGCAGTATTTT . TRBJ2-3 TRBD2 TRBV4-3
CASSQVNSFGDEQFF TGCGCCAGCAGCCAAGTCAACTCCTTCGGCGATGAGCAGTTCTTC many TRBJ2-1 . TRBV4-1
CASSQPREGKGTGELFF TGTGCCAGCAGCCAACCCCGGGAGGGGAAAGGTACCGGGGAGCTGTTTTTT . TRBJ2-2 TRBD2 TRBV7-8
CASSLGLAGEQYF TGTGCCAGCAGCCTGGGACTAGCCGGCGAGCAGTACTTC many TRBJ2-7 TRBD2 TRBV7-2
CASSQTEGYGYTF TGTGCCAGCAGCCAGACAGAAGGCTATGGCTACACCTTC many TRBJ1-2 . TRBV3-1
CASREQGADNQPQHF TGTGCCAGCAGAGAACAGGGGGCGGACAATCAGCCCCAGCATTTT . TRBJ1-5 TRBD1 TRBV6-2/TRBV6-3
CASSQGPSYNEQFF TGCGCCAGCAGCCAAGGACCCTCCTACAATGAGCAGTTCTTC few TRBJ2-1 . TRBV4-1
CASSPLGTSGETQYF TGTGCCAGCAGCCCCCTCGGGACTAGCGGGGAGACCCAGTACTTC few TRBJ2-5 TRBD2 TRBV14
CASSNNFASGSRHEQFF TGTGCCAGCAGCAACAACTTTGCTAGCGGGAGTAGACATGAGCAGTTCTTC many TRBJ2-1 TRBD2 TRBV7-8
CASSLVRLATVGELFF TGTGCCAGCAGCTTGGTCAGGCTAGCGACAGTCGGGGAGCTGTTTTTT many TRBJ2-2 . TRBV11-2
CASLDRGADTQYF TGTGCCAGCTTGGACAGGGGTGCAGATACGCAGTATTTT many TRBJ2-3 TRBD1 TRBV28
CASSYSSGTAGAKNIQYF TGTGCCAGCAGTTACTCTAGCGGAACAGCTGGGGCCAAAAACATTCAGTACTTC many TRBJ2-4 . TRBV6-5
CASSDSVRVYSNQPQHF TGTGCCAGCAGTGACAGCGTTAGAGTTTATAGCAATCAGCCCCAGCATTTT many TRBJ1-5 . TRBV6-1
CASMPLRQGGKSKNIQYF TGTGCCAGTATGCCGCTCAGACAGGGTGGGAAATCCAAAAACATTCAGTACTTC . TRBJ2-4 TRBD1 TRBV19
CSVDSSGNTDTQYF TGCAGCGTCGACTCTAGCGGGAACACAGATACGCAGTATTTT many TRBJ2-3 TRBD2 TRBV29-1
CASRDRGRREQYF TGTGCCAGCAGAGACAGGGGACGTCGTGAGCAGTACTTC . TRBJ2-7 TRBD1 TRBV7-9
CASSSLGSPPYEQYF TGTGCCAGCAGTTCCCTCGGGAGTCCCCCCTACGAGCAGTACTTC many TRBJ2-7 . TRBV28
CASSLTGGDTFF TGTGCCAGCAGTTTAACCGGAGGTGATACTTTCTTT many TRBJ1-1 . TRBV27
CASSLGTGVFYEQYF TGTGCCAGCAGCTTAGGGACAGGGGTTTTCTACGAGCAGTACTTC . TRBJ2-7 TRBD1 TRBV13
CSARGPMNTEAFF TGCAGTGCTAGGGGGCCCATGAACACTGAAGCTTTCTTT . TRBJ1-1 . TRBV20-1
CASSLYYPRETQYF TGCGCCAGCAGCTTGTACTACCCGAGGGAGACCCAGTACTTC many TRBJ2-5 . TRBV5-1
CASSLFGETTTEAFF TGTGCCAGCAGTTTGTTTGGGGAGACCACCACTGAAGCTTTCTTT . TRBJ1-1 . TRBV27
CASSSLSGRGVEQFF TGTGCCAGCAGCTCCCTTAGCGGGAGAGGGGTTGAGCAGTTCTTC many TRBJ2-1 TRBD2 TRBV5-6
CASSSPSPLVAFF TGTGCCAGCAGTTCCCCTAGTCCTCTAGTAGCTTTCTTT many TRBJ1-1 . TRBV28
CAISSKTGGDEQYF TGTGCCATCAGCAGTAAGACAGGGGGAGACGAGCAGTACTTC few TRBJ2-7 TRBD1 TRBV10-3
CASSVDGSEAYEQYF TGTGCCAGCAGCGTAGATGGTAGCGAAGCCTACGAGCAGTACTTC many TRBJ2-7 . TRBV9
CASSLSEQETQYF TGTGCCAGCAGTTTATCTGAACAAGAGACCCAGTACTTC many TRBJ2-5 . TRBV28
CASRGASGVTGEQYF TGTGCCAGCAGAGGGGCTAGCGGTGTGACGGGGGAGCAGTACTTC many TRBJ2-7 TRBD2 TRBV6-2/TRBV6-3
CSAYSGTSTDTQYF TGCAGTGCTTATAGCGGGACAAGCACAGATACGCAGTATTTT many TRBJ2-3 TRBD2 TRBV20-1
CASSESGRNTEAFF TGCGCCAGCAGTGAGTCAGGGAGGAACACTGAAGCTTTCTTT many TRBJ1-1 . TRBV10-2
CAIRKAGTGVGETQYF TGTGCCATCCGTAAGGCGGGGACAGGGGTTGGAGAGACCCAGTACTTC many TRBJ2-5 TRBD1 TRBV2
CSARPAGGRTEAFF TGCAGTGCTAGGCCCGCCGGGGGGCGAACTGAAGCTTTCTTT many TRBJ1-1 . TRBV20-1
CASHWGDYGYTF TGTGCCAGCCACTGGGGGGATTATGGCTACACCTTC few TRBJ1-2 . TRBV5-6
CASSPPGISSGNTIYF TGTGCCAGCTCACCACCGGGAATAAGCTCTGGAAACACCATATATTTT few TRBJ1-3 . TRBV18
CSVEDFKDRAMDGYTF TGCAGCGTTGAAGACTTCAAGGACAGGGCGATGGATGGCTACACCTTC many TRBJ1-2 TRBD1 TRBV29-1
CASSLWRGGSGQYF TGTGCCAGCAGTTTGTGGAGGGGCGGATCGGGGCAGTACTTC many TRBJ2-7 . TRBV12-3/TRBV12-4
CSAEGTSQETQYF TGCAGTGCCGAGGGGACTAGCCAAGAGACCCAGTACTTC many TRBJ2-5 TRBD2 TRBV20-1
CASSGMTGGGQYF TGTGCCAGCAGTGGGATGACAGGCGGCGGACAGTACTTC . TRBJ2-7 . TRBV2
CASSDFRDRRLLSGNTIYF TGTGCCAGCAGTGACTTCCGGGACAGGCGGCTCCTCTCTGGAAACACCATATATTTT few TRBJ1-3 TRBD1 TRBV2
CSARDYEGGSYNEQFF TGCAGTGCTAGAGATTATGAGGGGGGCTCCTACAATGAGCAGTTCTTC many TRBJ2-1 . TRBV20-1
CASKQGNEQFF TGTGCCAGCAAACAAGGCAATGAGCAGTTCTTC many TRBJ2-1 . TRBV12-3/TRBV12-4
CASSFDRGRGEQFF TGTGCCAGCAGTTTCGACAGGGGGCGCGGTGAGCAGTTCTTC few TRBJ2-1 TRBD1 TRBV27
CASSLPTEGSGNTIYF TGCGCCAGCAGCTTACCGACTGAGGGCTCTGGAAACACCATATATTTT . TRBJ1-3 . TRBV5-1
CASSYSMTGGRTEAFF TGTGCCAGCAGTTACTCGATGACGGGGGGTCGAACTGAAGCTTTCTTT many TRBJ1-1 . TRBV6-5
CASSLGGRWSSYEQYF TGTGCCAGCAGCTTAGGGGGTAGGTGGAGCTCCTACGAGCAGTACTTC many TRBJ2-7 . TRBV7-9
CAWSWGESTEAFF TGTGCCTGGAGCTGGGGGGAGAGCACTGAAGCTTTCTTT many TRBJ1-1 . TRBV30
CASSLVRQASYNEQFF TGTGCCAGCAGCCTGGTAAGGCAGGCCTCCTACAATGAGCAGTTCTTC few TRBJ2-1 . TRBV5-4
CSTISGKDYNEQFF TGCAGTACCATTAGCGGGAAAGACTACAATGAGCAGTTCTTC many TRBJ2-1 TRBD2 TRBV20-1
CASSLTGGGRTGELFF TGTGCCAGCAGTCTTACAGGGGGCGGTCGGACCGGGGAGCTGTTTTTT many TRBJ2-2 TRBD1 TRBV27
CASSERGPDTGELFF TGTGCCAGCAGTGAAAGGGGTCCAGACACCGGGGAGCTGTTTTTT many TRBJ2-2 . TRBV2
CASSPRDRGNTEAFF TGTGCCAGCAGCCCTCGGGACAGGGGGAACACTGAAGCTTTCTTT few TRBJ1-1 TRBD1 TRBV14